A selection of T cell receptor beta chains follows, all from one sample in a study of blood T cell repertoires in COVID-19. The repertoire was sequenced with immunoSEQ multiplex PCR; TCRdb's copy has only in-frame clones and lacks some. This table holds roughly 100,000 clones, about 92% found once. Sample: peripheral blood. All receptors come from a woman aged 80 or over in a cohort sampled during active COVID-19. The CDR3 runs from the conserved cysteine through the conserved F or W. The D gene is left open where the match is weak. Rows give clone size only sometimes, using once, few, many, or a class for an expanded clone.

clone_size d_call j_call v_call cdr3_nt cdr3_aa
NA NA TRBJ1-5 TRBV7-2 TGTGCCAGCAGCTTCCCACAGCCCAATCAGCCCCAGCATTTT CASSFPQPNQPQHF
NA NA TRBJ2-4 TRBV5-1 TGCGCCAGCAGCTTCGTTGGAGAGGGGAGGGCCAAAAACATTCAGTACTTC CASSFVGEGRAKNIQYF
NA NA TRBJ1-1 TRBV28 TGTGCCAGCAGTACAGGACCGAACACTGAAGCTTTCTTT CASSTGPNTEAFF
NA NA TRBJ2-1 TRBV18 TGTGCCAGCTCACCGATGACTCTCGGCTCCTACAATGAGCAGTTCTTC CASSPMTLGSYNEQFF
NA TRBD2 TRBJ2-1 TRBV13 TGTGCCAGCAGCCCCCCCCCGGGGCAGCGGGAGGATGAGCAGTTCTTC CASSPPPGQREDEQFF
few TRBD2 TRBJ2-3 TRBV30 TGTGCCTGGAGCCCTTCGGGGGGACCACCTTTCACAGATACGCAGTATTTT CAWSPSGGPPFTDTQYF
NA TRBD1 TRBJ2-5 TRBV6-2/TRBV6-3 TGTGCCAGCAGTTACGGGACAGGGTCTCAGACCCAGTACTTC CASSYGTGSQTQYF
once TRBD2 TRBJ2-7 TRBV27 TGTGCCAGCAGTCCCTGGACTAGCGGGCGATCCTACGAGCAGTACTTC CASSPWTSGRSYEQYF
NA TRBD2 TRBJ2-3 TRBV18 TGTGCCAGCTCACCGCGAGTAGCGGGAGGAGCAGATACGCAGTATTTT CASSPRVAGGADTQYF
NA NA TRBJ2-1 TRBV18 TGTGCCAGCGCCGGGGGGCTAGCCAGCTCCTACAATGAGCAGTTCTTC CASAGGLASSYNEQFF
NA NA TRBJ2-5 TRBV28 TGTGCCAGCAGTTGGCTGGAAGAGACCCAGTACTTC CASSWLEETQYF
NA NA TRBJ2-2 TRBV15 TGTGCCACCAGCAGAGGGTCCGGGTCCTATAGCCCCGGGGAGCTGTTTTTT CATSRGSGSYSPGELFF
NA TRBD1 TRBJ1-5 TRBV3-1/TRBV3-2 TGTGCCAGCAGCCGGGACAGAAAAAATCAGCCCCAGCATTTT CASSRDRKNQPQHF
NA TRBD1 TRBJ2-1 TRBV28 TGTGCCAGCAGTTTATTCCCCGACAGGGAACTATACAATGAGCAGTTCTTC CASSLFPDRELYNEQFF
NA TRBD2 TRBJ2-2 TRBV7-9 TGTGCCAGCAGTCGTTCCGGGACTAGCGGGACCGGGGAGCTGTTTTTT CASSRSGTSGTGELFF
once TRBD1 TRBJ1-2 TRBV3-1/TRBV3-2 TGTGCCAGCAGCCAACAAGGACAGGGGGCGTCTCCTTATGGCTACACCTTC CASSQQGQGASPYGYTF
NA NA TRBJ1-2 TRBV19 TGTGCCAGTATAGCCGACGGGGGTTTTGGCTACACCTTC CASIADGGFGYTF
NA NA TRBJ2-1 TRBV5-6 TGTGCCAGCAGATTTAGACGGGATTTCTACAATGAGCAGTTCTTC CASRFRRDFYNEQFF
NA TRBD2 TRBJ2-1 TRBV18 TGTGCCAGCTCACCTCCTAGCGGGGAGGCCTACAATGAGCAGTTCTTC CASSPPSGEAYNEQFF
NA TRBD1 TRBJ1-6 TRBV28 TGTGCCAGCAGCCCAGGACAGGGTGGTTCACCCCTCCACTTT CASSPGQGGSPLHF
NA TRBD1 TRBJ1-5 TRBV10-3 TGTGCCATCAGGGACAGGGTCAATCAGCCCCAGCATTTT CAIRDRVNQPQHF
NA NA TRBJ1-5 TRBV21-1 TGTGCCAGCAGCTTGGTCAGGAGGGTACTACCTAGCAATCAGCCCCAGCATTTT CASSLVRRVLPSNQPQHF
once TRBD1 TRBJ1-2 TRBV6-5 TGTGCCAGCAGTAACAGGGGCTCTAACTATGGCTACACCTTC CASSNRGSNYGYTF
NA NA TRBJ2-6 TRBV29-1 TGCAGCGTTGAAGATTGGGCGTACTCTGGGGCCAACGTCCTGACTTTC CSVEDWAYSGANVLTF
NA TRBD1 TRBJ2-7 TRBV20-1 TGCAGTGCTAGTGATGGACAGGGTGCAAGGAACGAGCAGTACTTC CSASDGQGARNEQYF
few TRBD2 TRBJ2-2 TRBV25-1 TGTGCCAGCAGTGAGAGCGGGGGAAGCGGGGAGCTGTTTTTT CASSESGGSGELFF
NA NA TRBJ2-5 TRBV18 TGTGCCAGCTCACCACCTGGTAGTCTGGAGACCCAGTACTTC CASSPPGSLETQYF
NA NA TRBJ1-3 TRBV7-9 TGTGCCAGCAGCTTAGTGCTAGGCGGCTGGCACTCTGGAAACACCATATATTTT CASSLVLGGWHSGNTIYF
NA TRBD1 TRBJ2-3 TRBV3-1/TRBV3-2 TGTGCCAGCGGTCGACAGGGACCAGATACGCAGTATTTT CASGRQGPDTQYF
NA TRBD2 TRBJ2-1 TRBV6-4 TGTGCCAGCAGCGTAGCGGGGGGATCGTCCAATGAGCAGTTCTTC CASSVAGGSSNEQFF
once NA TRBJ1-1 TRBV25-1 TGTGCCAGCAGTGAAGCGGAGAAGACGAACACTGAAGCTTTCTTT CASSEAEKTNTEAFF
once TRBD2 TRBJ2-1 TRBV7-2 TGTGCCAGCAGCTTAGCTGGTCTAGCGGGGGAACTCTCCTACAATGAGCAGTTCTTC CASSLAGLAGELSYNEQFF
NA TRBD1 TRBJ1-1 TRBV10-3 TGTGCCATCAGTGAGCCCCTTGGACAGGGGACTGAAGCTTTCTTT CAISEPLGQGTEAFF
NA NA TRBJ1-3 TRBV5-1 TGCGCCAGCAGCCTGGACGGGGGTGCGTCTGGAAACACCATATATTTT CASSLDGGASGNTIYF
NA TRBD1 TRBJ1-1 TRBV19 TGTGCCAGTAGGGGACAGGGTTTGAACACTGAAGCTTTCTTT CASRGQGLNTEAFF
NA NA TRBJ2-1 TRBV28 TGTGCCAGCAGTTTAATTTCAGGGTCCAGCTCCTACAATGAGCAGTTCTTC CASSLISGSSSYNEQFF
NA NA TRBJ1-3 TRBV28 TGTGCCAGCAGTGAAGACTCGGCTGGAAACACCATATATTTT CASSEDSAGNTIYF
NA TRBD2 TRBJ2-7 TRBV27 TGTGCCAGCAGCCCCTTAGGACTAGCCTCCTACGAGCAGTACTTC CASSPLGLASYEQYF
once NA TRBJ2-7 TRBV10-1 TGCGCCAGCAGTGCTTTCCAGGGTTTCGAGCAGTACTTC CASSAFQGFEQYF
NA TRBD1 TRBJ1-5 TRBV30 TGTGCCTGGAGTACAGGATACAGGGGTATTGGCAATCAGCCCCAGCATTTT CAWSTGYRGIGNQPQHF
NA NA TRBJ1-2 TRBV6-5 TGTGCCAGCAGTCTGACAGTCAGCTATGGCTACACCTTC CASSLTVSYGYTF
NA NA TRBJ2-7 TRBV5-1 TGCGCCAGCAGCTTGGGGGCAGGGGGGTCCTACGAGCAGTACTTC CASSLGAGGSYEQYF